The 16 T cell receptor beta chains below come from one sample, sequenced in a study of beta chain features in type 1 diabetes. Of the isolated RNA, all was reverse transcribed, and so the sequenced material was expressed TCRB transcripts. Data came from immunoSEQ multiplex PCR; TCRdb stores just in-frame clones and leaves some out. The sample includes about 930,000 clones, roughly 15% of them seen just once. The sample comprised naive CD4+ T cells from blood. The receptors originated from a woman aged 18-35 years in good health.

V usage is TRBV28 and J usage is TRBJ2-5; 10 bases are a match to TRBD2. Per germline, CDR1 MDHEN and CDR2 SYDVKM. This CDR3 is built from 16 residues. Trimming removed 2 bases from V and 2 bases from J; junction bases left unmatched: 5. CDR3 in DNA: TGTGCCAGCAGTTTAGTACTAGCGGGGACACAAGAGACCCAGTACTTC. This sequence encodes CASSLVLAGTQETQYF.

The sample holds one count of this clone. This sequence joins TRBV18 and TRBJ2-1, with 11 bases lining up with TRBD1. The CDR3 length is 13 residues. V trimming: 2 bases; J trimming: 12 bases; junction bases outside the gene matches: 3. Germline-derived CDR1 and CDR2 are KGHSH and LQKENI. The CDR3 loop reads CASSPGDRGVQFF. The CDR3 region has the DNA TGTGCCAGCTCACCAGGGGACAGGGGGGTGCAGTTCTTC.

This clone was seen a few times. The chain links TRBV9 to TRBJ2-1; tentatively, D is TRBD2 (5 bases). V lost 4 bases, J lost 7 bases, and 21 bases lay in between. Germline CDR1 and CDR2: SGDLS and YYNGEE. This CDR3 region has 16 residues. CDR3 sequence reads: CASSPLGLGGRNEQFF. DNA for the CDR3: TGTGCCAGCAGCCCCCTTGGTCTCGGAGGTAGGAATGAGCAGTTCTTC.

This clone showed up just a few times. The rearrangement joins TRBV18 to TRBJ2-7; TRBD1 aligns across 8 bases. CDR3 length equals 15 residues. The V segment lost 3 bases and the J segment 7 bases; nucleotides outside the gene matches: 11. CDR1 is KGHSH, CDR2 LQKENI, per germline. CDR3 nucleotides: TGTGCCAGCTCACCGTTGGCAGGGGGCGATTGGGAGCAGTACTTC. Its translation is CASSPLAGGDWEQYF.

The chain couples TRBV27 to TRBJ1-4, with 9 positions matching TRBD1. The germline CDR1 and CDR2 sequences are MNHEY and SMNVEV (reference sequence). CDR3 length equals 17 residues. V shed 4 bases and J 7 bases; nucleotides not matched to a gene: 13. The CDR3 bases are TGTGCCAGCAGTTCCCAGTCCCCGGGACAGGGTTCTGAAAAACTGTTTTTT. Protein sequence: CASSSQSPGQGSEKLFF.

The V call is TRBV4-1, the J call TRBJ1-2; no clear D. Trimming stripped 3 bases from V and 8 bases from J, with 16 bases between. The CDR3 consists of 14 residues. Germline values: CDR1 MGHRA, CDR2 YSYEKL. As DNA, the CDR3 is TGCGCCAGCAGCCACCCCGTTCGAGCGGGGGGCTACACCTTC. As protein: CASSHPVRAGGYTF.

V usage is TRBV6-1 and J usage is TRBJ2-1; 8 bases are shared with TRBD2. Germline CDR1 reads MNHNS; CDR2 reads SASEGT. The ends lost 7 bases at V and 3 bases at J; junction bases unmatched: 8. The CDR3 covers 15 residues. CDR3 sequence reads: CASTPILAGYNEQFF. The CDR3 DNA reads TGTGCCAGCACCCCCATTCTAGCGGGCTACAATGAGCAGTTCTTC.

The chain joins TRBV18 to TRBJ1-1, with D hard to call. Per the germline V gene, CDR1 is KGHSH and CDR2 is LQKENI. Between the trimmed V and J ends, which lost 6 bases and 4 bases, there was a span of 12 bases. This CDR3 comprises 13 residues. Here the CDR3 reads CASSYATSTEAFF. DNA of the CDR3: TGTGCCAGCTCCTACGCTACGTCCACTGAAGCTTTCTTT.

V usage is TRBV2 and J usage is TRBJ1-5, with D possibly TRBD1 on 5 matching bases. Germline V CDR1 and CDR2: SNHLY, FYNNEI. The CDR3 totals 15 residues. V lost 4 bases and J lost 3, with 13 bases in between. The CDR3 protein is CASSGGDGANQPQHF. CDR3 sequence (DNA): TGTGCCAGCAGTGGGGGGGACGGTGCCAATCAGCCCCAGCATTTT. The variable domain in full, with the rest retrieved from reference TRBV2 and TRBJ1-5, is EPEVTQTPSHQVTQMGQEVILRCVPISNHLYFYWYRQILGQKVEFLVSFYNNEISEKSEIFDDQFSVERPDGSNFTLKIRSTKLEDSAMYFCASSGGDGANQPQHFGDGTRLSIL.

This clone was counted only a few times. V usage is TRBV19 and J usage is TRBJ2-1, with D perhaps TRBD1 or TRBD2 (5 bases each). V was pared by 6 bases and J by 7 bases, with 19 bases between. There are 15 residues in the CDR3. The germline V gene encodes CDR1 LNHDA and CDR2 SQIVND (reference sequence). The CDR3 reads CASRTGTGPRNEQFF. The CDR3 nucleotides read TGTGCCAGTAGGACCGGGACGGGTCCTAGGAATGAGCAGTTCTTC.

The table lists this clone with a few counts. This chain links TRBV11-1 with TRBJ2-7, with 10 nucleotides matching TRBD1. Looked up from germline, CDR1 is SGHAT and CDR2 is FQDESV (reference sequence). With 5 bases clipped from V and 1 base from J, the junction kept 8 bases outside the gene matches. CDR3 length: 16 residues. CDR3 in amino acids: CASSRGTGATSYEQYF. CDR3 DNA sequence: TGTGCCAGCAGCCGTGGGACAGGGGCGACGTCCTACGAGCAGTACTTC.

The gene calls are TRBV28 and TRBJ2-7; 8 positions agree with TRBD2. Germline V gene sequence: CDR1 MDHEN, CDR2 SYDVKM. V trimming: 5 bases; J trimming: 6 bases; junction bases outside the gene matches: 9. The length of the CDR3 is 14 residues. The chain's CDR3 is CASSMGLGTREQYF. CDR3 nucleotides: TGTGCCAGCAGTATGGGACTAGGCACTCGCGAGCAGTACTTC.

The CDR3 DNA is TGTGCCAGCAGTTTCGTAGATAGGAGTGGGCAGTACTTC. Amino acid sequence: CASSFVDRSGQYF. The gene calls are TRBV28 and TRBJ2-5, with D uncertain. CDR1 is MDHEN, CDR2 SYDVKM, per germline. V lost 3 bases and J 11 bases, leaving 16 bases between the germline ends. CDR3 length equals 13 residues.

The chain links TRBV7-2 to TRBJ2-4; D is unclear. Trimming took off 5 bases at V and 0 bases at J, with 14 bases between the two ends. CDR3 length: 16 residues. Germline V gives CDR1 SGHTA, CDR2 FQGNSA. For the CDR3, the DNA is TGTGCCAGCAGCCATAGACGGGTCTTAGCCAAAAACATTCAGTACTTC. It codes for CASSHRRVLAKNIQYF.

This clone was detected only a few times. V usage is TRBV27 and J usage is TRBJ2-2; D possibly corresponds to TRBD2 (6 bases). The CDR3 contains 17 residues. The germline V and J ends were trimmed by 3 bases and 3 bases, with 17 bases remaining between them. The germline V gene encodes CDR1 MNHEY and CDR2 SMNVEV (reference sequence). CDR3 bases: TGTGCCAGCAGTTTTTTAGGGACTCCCCGGGACACCGGGGAGCTGTTTTTT. It encodes CASSFLGTPRDTGELFF.

V usage is TRBV5-1 and J usage is TRBJ2-7; 8 nucleotides agree with TRBD1. V shed 3 bases, J shed 6 bases, and the junction held 11 bases outside the gene matches. From germline, CDR1 is SGHRS and CDR2 YFSETQ. The CDR3 covers 15 residues. The CDR3 bases are TGCGCCAGCAGCTCCTCGTCCGTCAGGGGGCTCGAGCAGTACTTC. Residues: CASSSSSVRGLEQYF. The variable domain in full, with the rest retrieved from reference TRBV5-1 and TRBJ2-7, is KAGVTQTPRYLIKTRGQQVTLSCSPISGHRSVSWYQQTPGQGLQFLFEYFSETQRNKGNFPGRFSGRQFSNSRSEMNVSTLELGDSALYLCASSSSSVRGLEQYFGPGTRLTVT.